The present T cell receptor (beta chain) was sequenced within a study of blood T cell repertoires in COVID-19. Study at large: From T cells, B-cell-depleted T cells, or PBMCs came the material, which was cDNA or gDNA.

In the original processing: Nucleated cell number was recorded as an estimate derived from reference gene primer amplification. Clones were sequenced by immunoSEQ multiplex PCR, and TCRdb holds only the in-frame ones, with some missing. V and J calls and clone size are those listed in that table; D and trimming were worked out from the DNA. The sample holds approximately 70,000 clones, 75% to 90% seen once. The sample comprised peripheral blood. This clonotype was sampled from a human donor in a cohort sampled during active COVID-19.

CDR3 bases: TGTGCCAGCAGTGGGGGACAGGCTTCTAACTATGGCTACACCTTC. The encoded protein is CASSGGQASNYGYTF. V usage is TRBV6-2 or TRBV6-3 and J usage is TRBJ1-2, with 8 bases identical to TRBD1. V lost 5 bases to trimming and J lost 0 bases; unmatched junction nucleotides: 5. Germline lookup yields CDR1 MNHEY and CDR2 SVGEGT. This CDR3 is built from 15 residues.